This T cell receptor beta chain derives from a study of cytomegalovirus exposure and HLA in healthy donors. The study, taken as a whole, reports: The sole available immune exposure information was CMV serostatus. Confirmation in vitro established that a few CMV-associated chains were specific for CMV antigens. A later analysis found common viral pathogens apparently linked to several of the most significant clusters.

Germline CDR1 SGDLS, CDR2 YYNGEE. The CDR3 runs 17 residues. V was cut by 0 bases and J by 6 bases, with 21 bases left in between. The primer mix had 60 Vbeta and 13 Jbeta primers. The data were produced by immunoSEQ multiplex PCR, yet TCRdb's version contains in-frame clones alone and is incomplete. The sample shows under 200,000 clones, around 83% of them seen only once. This clone was picked up a small number of times. Its antigen is currently unknown. Though probably carrying unrecorded immune exposures, donors were nominally healthy at sampling. The sequence derives from a male donor in good health and CMV-seropositive. The rearrangement links TRBV9 to TRBJ1-2; a weak D match, TRBD1 (6 bases). Sequencing was performed on PBMCs. This CDR3 reads CASSVGGTVGTTHGYTF. The CDR3 coding sequence is TGTGCCAGCAGCGTAGGGGGTACGGTGGGGACAACCCATGGCTACACCTTC.